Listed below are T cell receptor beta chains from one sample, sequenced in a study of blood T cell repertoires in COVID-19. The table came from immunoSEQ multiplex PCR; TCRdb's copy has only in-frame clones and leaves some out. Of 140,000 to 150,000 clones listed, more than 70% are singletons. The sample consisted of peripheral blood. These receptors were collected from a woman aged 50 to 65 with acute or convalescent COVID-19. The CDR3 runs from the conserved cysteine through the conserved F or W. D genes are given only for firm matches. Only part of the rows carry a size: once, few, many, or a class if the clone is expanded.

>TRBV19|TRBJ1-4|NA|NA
CASSESGTTNEKLFF
TGTGCCAGTAGTGAGTCAGGGACAACTAATGAAAAACTGTTTTTT
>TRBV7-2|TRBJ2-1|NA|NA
CASSYPRTVYNEQFF
TGTGCCAGCAGCTACCCCCGGACTGTGTACAATGAGCAGTTCTTC
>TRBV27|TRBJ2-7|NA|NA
CASSLYRDERYEQYF
TGTGCCAGCAGTTTATACCGGGATGAAAGGTACGAGCAGTACTTC
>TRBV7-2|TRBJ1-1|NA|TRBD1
CASGTGGLGTEAFF
TGTGCCAGCGGTACAGGGGGCTTGGGCACTGAAGCTTTCTTT
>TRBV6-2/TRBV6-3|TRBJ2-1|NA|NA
CASSYSPGEASGEQFF
TGTGCCAGCAGTTACTCGCCAGGGGAAGCTTCGGGCGAGCAGTTCTTC
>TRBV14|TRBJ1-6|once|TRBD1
CASSQVIGDSSPLHF
TGTGCCAGCAGCCAAGTCATAGGGGACAGTTCACCCCTCCACTTT
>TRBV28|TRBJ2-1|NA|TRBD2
CASSPGTGGVYNEQFF
TGTGCCAGCAGCCCCGGCACCGGGGGGGTCTACAATGAGCAGTTCTTC
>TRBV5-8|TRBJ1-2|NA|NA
CASSYGRGGSPYGYTF
TGTGCCAGCAGTTACGGAAGGGGGGGCTCTCCGTATGGCTACACCTTC
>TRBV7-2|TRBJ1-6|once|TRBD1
CASSPPGQGANSPLHF
TGTGCCAGCAGCCCGCCGGGACAGGGGGCAAATTCACCCCTCCACTTT
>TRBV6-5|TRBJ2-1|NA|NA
CASSQGQLNEQFF
TGTGCCAGCAGCCAAGGACAGTTAAATGAGCAGTTCTTC
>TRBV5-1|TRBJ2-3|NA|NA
CASSSLGGPDTQYF
TGCGCCAGCAGCTCTTTGGGGGGGCCCGATACGCAGTATTTT
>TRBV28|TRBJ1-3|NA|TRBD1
CASRQGQGANTIYF
TGTGCCAGCAGACAGGGACAGGGGGCAAACACCATATATTTT
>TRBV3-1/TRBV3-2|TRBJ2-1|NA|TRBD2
CASSQGTSGVAEQFF
TGTGCCAGCAGCCAAGGGACTAGCGGGGTAGCTGAGCAGTTCTTC
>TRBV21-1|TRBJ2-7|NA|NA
CASSNSTTGDRSYEQYF
TGTGCCAGCAGCAATAGCACCACAGGGGACCGCTCCTACGAGCAGTACTTC
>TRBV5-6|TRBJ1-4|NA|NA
CASSDTTNEKLFF
TGTGCCAGCAGCGATACTACTAATGAAAAACTGTTTTTT
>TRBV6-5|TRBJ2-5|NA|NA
CASSYSMGAQETQYF
TGTGCCAGCAGTTACTCGATGGGGGCGCAAGAGACCCAGTACTTC
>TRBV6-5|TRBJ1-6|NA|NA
CASSSDPISYNSPLHF
TGTGCCAGCAGTTCAGATCCCATCTCCTATAATTCACCCCTCCACTTT
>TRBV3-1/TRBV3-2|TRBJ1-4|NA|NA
CASSQVRGTGEKLFF
TGTGCCAGCAGCCAAGTACGGGGGACGGGTGAAAAACTGTTTTTT
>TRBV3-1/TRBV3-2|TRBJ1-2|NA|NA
CASSQGTRSGYTF
TGTGCCAGCAGCCAAGGGACAAGGAGCGGCTACACCTTC
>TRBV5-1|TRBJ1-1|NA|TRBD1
CASSPTDRLLTEAFF
TGCGCCAGCAGCCCAACGGACAGGCTCCTCACTGAAGCTTTCTTT
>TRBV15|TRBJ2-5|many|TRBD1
CATRVTGGRGTQYF
TGTGCCACCAGGGTGACAGGGGGCCGGGGGACCCAGTACTTC
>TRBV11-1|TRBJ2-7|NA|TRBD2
CASSQTSGGAYEQYF
TGTGCCAGCAGCCAGACTAGCGGGGGGGCCTACGAGCAGTACTTC
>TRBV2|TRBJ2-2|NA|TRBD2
CASNGLAGGPGAGELFF
TGTGCCAGCAACGGACTAGCGGGGGGGCCGGGGGCCGGGGAGCTGTTTTTT
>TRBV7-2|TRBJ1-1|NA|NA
CASSPDRTYTRAFF
TGTGCCAGCAGCCCTGACAGGACTTATACGAGAGCTTTCTTT
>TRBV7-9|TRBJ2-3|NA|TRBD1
CASSLDRGKQYF
TGTGCCAGCAGCTTAGACAGGGGGAAGCAGTATTTT
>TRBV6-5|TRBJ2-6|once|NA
CASSSQGSTGANVLTF
TGTGCCAGCAGTTCTCAGGGCTCGACAGGGGCCAACGTCCTGACTTTC
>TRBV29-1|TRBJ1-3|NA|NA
CSRSGAGENTIYF
TGCAGCCGCAGCGGGGCAGGGGAAAACACCATATATTTT
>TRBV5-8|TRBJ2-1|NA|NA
CASSLVQGTNEQFF
TGTGCCAGCAGCTTGGTCCAGGGTACGAATGAGCAGTTCTTC